This T cell receptor beta chain was captured by sequencing in a study of glioma-infiltrating T cells. Study-level points and caveats: Tissue-blood divergence was below expectation in non-neoplastic patients, above in gliomas. CDR3 overlap between tissue and blood was very small.

Per germline, CDR1 SQVTM and CDR2 ANQGSEA. The CDR3 has 12 amino acids. The V gene end was trimmed by 7 bases and the J gene end by 8 bases; junction bases not matched to a gene: 6. This clonotype was seen more than once but under ten times. Its antigen is unknown. Using RNA template, CDR3s of TCR alpha and beta were amplified with iRepertoire arm-PCR. For one-step reverse transcription and amplification, about 85-400 ng of tissue mRNA or PBMC total RNA was used. In TCRdb, the multiplex PCR reads were re-called with MiXCR into one record per CDR3 protein. The sample has tens of thousands of distinct CDR3 sequences; approximately 40% are singletons.

The TCR sequence derives from a human donor with low-grade glioma or glioblastoma, undergoing nonglioma brain surgery, or in good health (not recorded which). The rearrangement uses TRBV29-1 and TRBJ1-4; 8 positions match TRBD1. The sample comprised glioma tissue, nonneoplastic brain tissue, or PBMCs (not recorded which). The CDR3 DNA follows: TGCAGCGCTGGACAGGGAGGCGAAAAACTGTTTTTT. Encoded protein: CSAGQGGEKLFF.